This TCR beta chain derives from a study of blood T cell repertoires in COVID-19. The CDR3 length is 13 residues. The germline CDR1 and CDR2 sequences are MRHNA and SNTAGT. V was trimmed by 4 bases and J by 2 bases, leaving 7 bases between them. Clones were read by immunoSEQ multiplex PCR, and TCRdb kept only the in-frame ones, dropping some. The repertoire holds around 380,000 clones, with roughly 77% as singletons. Sequenced material: peripheral blood. The genes are TRBV6-4 and TRBJ2-3; a weak D match, TRBD2 (5 bases). This sequence was found in a human donor with acute or convalescent COVID-19. The donor label of this sample is uncertain. Here the CDR3 DNA reads TGTGCCAGCAGTGCCCGGGACACAGATACGCAGTATTTT. Encoded protein: CASSARDTDTQYF.